The next 3 T cell receptor beta chains were all read from a single sample in a study of breast tumors, draining lymph nodes, adjacent tissues. TCRdb analysed the multiplex PCR reads with MiXCR anew, one entry per CDR3 protein. Of approximately 300,000 distinct CDR3 sequences in the sample, under 35% were seen once. Samples came from axillary lymph nodes draining the breast cancer. The sequenced sample was axillary lymph node tissue. Receptors originate from a female donor with breast cancer. Some clones in this sample may be carry-over from other donors' samples.

The rearrangement uses TRBV20-1 and TRBJ2-3; D is ambiguous. The CDR3 totals 14 residues. Looked up from germline, CDR1 is DFQATT and CDR2 is SNEGSKA (reference sequence). The V gene lost 1 base and the J gene lost 2 bases, with 10 bases spanning the gap. The CDR3 spells CSARATLNTDTQYF. In DNA form, the CDR3 reads TGCAGTGCTAGAGCGACGTTGAACACAGATACGCAGTATTTT.

With respect to this clonotype: A read error may produce the germline difference seen at one junction end. The chain carries TRBV4-2 and TRBJ1-4, with unresolved D. The CDR3 has 16 amino acids. Germline V gene lookup returns CDR1 LGHNA and CDR2 YNFKEQ. This CDR3 is CASSQDLHSTNEKLFF. CDR3 coding DNA: TGTGCCAGCAGCCAAGATCTCCACTCAACTAATGAAAAACTGTTTTTC.

This clonotype was picked up a small number of times. The genes are TRBV18 and TRBJ2-3; 10 bases are a match to TRBD1. V trimming: 2 bases; J trimming: 5 bases; junction bases outside the gene matches: 4. This CDR3 has 15 amino acids. CDR1 is KGHSH, CDR2 LQKENI, per germline. The CDR3 nucleotides read TGTGCCAGCTCACCAAGACAGGGGGCTGGAGATACGCAGTATTTT. Its translation: CASSPRQGAGDTQYF.